The rows below give T cell receptor beta chains drawn from one sample of a study of radiotherapy plus CTLA-4 blockade in lung cancer. Some clones are missing from TCRdb's copy, which holds only in-frame ones; the method was immunoSEQ multiplex PCR. The table lists about 120,000 clones, 85% to 90% of them singletons. Sequenced material: peripheral blood, taken from a patient treated with radiotherapy plus ipilimumab. The receptors derive from a human donor with non-small cell lung cancer that progressed on radiotherapy plus ipilimumab. Both conserved end residues are part of each CDR3. Each record gives: D gene, V gene, CDR3 protein. D genes are given only for firm matches.

>NA|TRBV11-2
CASSSRRGVNEQFF
>NA|TRBV10-3
CAISESMTGGNGYTF
>NA|TRBV15
CATSREGQGQETQYF
>TRBD1|TRBV27
CASSWGQGITDTQYF
>NA|TRBV5-6
CASTRRSHSYEQYF
>NA|TRBV11-2
CASSPRPGMNTEAFF
>TRBD2|TRBV18
CASSPPSGSGGEQYF
>NA|TRBV19
CASSMGSATDTQYF
>NA|TRBV5-1
CASSLAGIMNTEAFF
>NA|TRBV6-6
CASLLQAVGTGELFF
>NA|TRBV7-3
CASSYTGRGDTQYF
>NA|TRBV11-3
CASSFDILNTGELFF
>NA|TRBV5-8
CASSLVETQYF
>TRBD1|TRBV5-1
CASSRGGTAGGDYGYTF
>NA|TRBV30
CAWRRVNSGNTIYF
>TRBD2|TRBV7-2
CASSFLPSGNTGELFF
>NA|TRBV5-1
CASSLGVGNTIYF
>TRBD2|TRBV7-9
CASSFITSGTYEQYF
>NA|TRBV6-1
CASGASGNSAETQYF
>TRBD2|TRBV5-1
CASSLALAGETQYF
>NA|TRBV30
CAWTGGRWTSYNEQFF
>NA|TRBV6-6
CASSYGVAERRYEQYF
>NA|TRBV5-1
CASSLGGAGELFF
>NA|TRBV5-1
CASSSSDRNAEAFF
>NA|TRBV6-5
CASSYSGGRNTEAFF
>NA|TRBV6-5
CASGTGEQYF
>TRBD2|TRBV10-3
CAISNSGVAGRDEQFF
>TRBD1|TRBV27
CASYPSGTDNEQFF
>TRBD2|TRBV29-1
CSERTSGTYNEQFF
>TRBD1|TRBV6-6
CASSLSTGGRDTQYF
>TRBD2|TRBV19
CASRTSGRAGDEQFF
>TRBD2|TRBV15
CATSRVAGGYNEQFF
>TRBD1|TRBV6-6
CASSISGQGRNEQFF
>NA|TRBV25-1
CASSLDMETQYF
>NA|TRBV7-3
CASSLSAGATRYF
>TRBD2|TRBV9
CASSVGGWGGETQYF
>NA|TRBV2
CASSEWIVGGYTF
>TRBD1|TRBV7-9
CASSFGQAGARGYGYTF
>NA|TRBV6-1
CASSVPRTGTYGYTF
>NA|TRBV6-1
CASSEARGLNQPQHF
>TRBD1|TRBV27
CASSLALDRGPLNTEAFF
>NA|TRBV4-1
CASSQVSRLQVGLFF
>TRBD1|TRBV15
CATRRDRVVYTEAFF
>TRBD1|TRBV7-8
CASSFTGGGNQPQHF
>NA|TRBV25-1
CASTEGRGGNQPQHF
>NA|TRBV19
CASGLGGSSYEQYF
>NA|TRBV5-1
CASSFNKREQFF
>NA|TRBV7-8
CASSAKTGFYEQYF
>TRBD2|TRBV29-1
CSVDGTSGRNEQYF
>NA|TRBV6-6
CASRPEDIRGTEAFF
>NA|TRBV30
CAWSNFRYTEAFF
>NA|TRBV6-5
CATATSTDTQYF
>TRBD2|TRBV5-1
CASRAGLNNEQFF
>TRBD2|TRBV28
CASSLFGTSGSFHEQYF
>TRBD1|TRBV19
CASSIDLEGQGEDEAFF